The clone carrying this TCR beta chain has at least ten counts. Its specificity is not known. These data come from a study of regulatory T cells in long-lasting Graves disease. The germline gives CDR1 SGHAT, CDR2 FQNNGV. This CDR3 spans 14 amino acids. Trimming left V 5 bases short and J 4 bases short, with 14 bases between. Arm-PCR of CDR3 regions and iRepertoire HTBI primers were the basis on which TCR beta libraries were built. Source study methods: Looking across samples, the authors found roughly 58 TRBV and some 15 TRBJ segments. One entry per CDR3 protein, called by TCRdb with MiXCR from the multiplex PCR reads. TCRdb assigned the V and J calls; the authors' analysis was not used. This table holds over 350,000 distinct CDR3 sequences, about 15% found once. Whole-study findings and limits: Persistent patients shared more public clonotypes (2,741) than new patients (about 930).

Time point reported: newly diagnosed GD, antithyroid drugs for less than 3 months. The TCR library was prepared using RNA isolated from PBMCs. Patients with Graves' disease were diagnosed by American Thyroid Association guidelines. These data were also filed under a second study, of T cells in Graves' hyperthyroidism and ophthalmopathy. That source notes: HTBI primers were used for first-round RT-PCR of the TCR CDR3.

The sequence was obtained from a woman in her fifties or sixties with Graves disease. The material sequenced was peripheral blood mononuclear cells (PBMCs), taken at new diagnosis, from a patient treated with antithyroid drugs. The chain is built from TRBV11-2 and TRBJ2-5, with D unclear. Written as DNA, the CDR3 is TGTGCCAGCAGCGGACCGGGTGATCTAGAGACCCAGTACTTC. It yields the protein CASSGPGDLETQYF.